The source of this T cell receptor beta chain is a study of CD8 T cells in Susac syndrome. cDNA came from approximately 0.5 to 1 ug RNA primed by random hexamers. TCR beta CDR3 was amplified by immunoSEQ multiplex PCR. This amplification extended across 54 Vbeta and 13 Jbeta segments. TCRdb independently ran MiXCR on the immunoSEQ multiplex PCR reads; one entry per CDR3 protein. Of about 160,000 distinct CDR3 sequences in the sample, approximately 94% were seen once. FACS was used to enrich TEMRA cells, whereas the CD8+ and CD4+ T cells were obtained by negative isolation. V was shortened by 3 bases and J by 3 bases, with 9 bases between the two germline ends. The CDR3 runs 13 residues. Germline CDR1 and CDR2: DFQATT and SNEGSKA (reference sequence).

Input material: CD4+ T cells from PBMCs. The sequence derives from a human donor with multiple sclerosis. V usage is TRBV20-1 and J usage is TRBJ1-5; perhaps TRBD1 as D (5 bases). CDR3 sequence reads: CSARTANNQPQHF. CDR3 DNA: TGCAGTGCTAGGACAGCAAACAATCAGCCCCAGCATTTT.